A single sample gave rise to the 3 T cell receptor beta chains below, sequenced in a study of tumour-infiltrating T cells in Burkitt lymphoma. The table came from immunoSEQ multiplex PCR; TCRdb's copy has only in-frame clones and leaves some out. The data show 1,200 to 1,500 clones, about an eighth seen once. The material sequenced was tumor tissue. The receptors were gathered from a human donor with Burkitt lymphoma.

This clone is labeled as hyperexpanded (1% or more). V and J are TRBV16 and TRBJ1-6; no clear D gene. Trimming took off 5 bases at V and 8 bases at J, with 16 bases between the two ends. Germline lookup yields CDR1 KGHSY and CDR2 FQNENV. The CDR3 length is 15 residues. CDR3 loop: CASSTQELGYSPLHF. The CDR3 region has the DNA TGTGCCAGCAGCACCCAAGAGCTAGGGTATTCACCCCTCCACTTT.

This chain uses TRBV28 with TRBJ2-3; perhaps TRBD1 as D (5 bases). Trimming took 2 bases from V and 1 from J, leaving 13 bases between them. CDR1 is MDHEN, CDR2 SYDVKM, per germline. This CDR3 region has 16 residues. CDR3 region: CASSLDSPSGTDTQYF. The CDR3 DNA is TGTGCCAGCAGTTTAGACAGCCCCTCTGGCACAGATACGCAGTATTTT.

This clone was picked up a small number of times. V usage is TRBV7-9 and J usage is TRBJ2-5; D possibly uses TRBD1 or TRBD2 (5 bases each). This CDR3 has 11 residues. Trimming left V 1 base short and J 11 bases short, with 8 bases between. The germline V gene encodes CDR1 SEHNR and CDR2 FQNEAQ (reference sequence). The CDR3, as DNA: TGTGCCAGCAGCTTAGGGGACCTTCAGTACTTC. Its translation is CASSLGDLQYF. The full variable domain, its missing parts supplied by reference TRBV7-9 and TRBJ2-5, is DTGVSQNPRHKITKRGQNVTFRCDPISEHNRLYWYRQTLGQGPEFLTYFQNEAQLEKSRLLSDRFSAERPKGSFSTLEIQRTEQGDSAMYLCASSLGDLQYFGPGTRLLVL.